What follows describes a single T cell receptor beta chain. Original handling: Reference gene primer amplification yielded estimated nucleated cell counts. Profiled with immunoSEQ multiplex PCR; TCRdb holds only in-frame clones, not every one. That table gives V, J and clone size, and the DNA gave D and trimming. The repertoire holds some 70,000 clones, with 60% to 80% as singletons. CDR3 length equals 13 residues. With 5 bases removed from V and 8 bases from J, the gap between germline ends came to 12 bases. Germline V lookup: CDR1 SEHNR, CDR2 FQNEAQ (reference sequence). The source of the sample is a study of blood T cell repertoires in COVID-19. In the study overall: The United States, Italy and Spain were the sources of the acute and convalescent COVID-19 samples.

The chain uses TRBV7-9 and TRBJ1-4, with unresolved D. The clonotype was recovered from a woman in her fifties or sixties with acute or convalescent COVID-19. Input material: peripheral blood. In DNA form, the CDR3 reads TGTGCCAGCAGCCCTCCCGAGGCCGAAAAACTGTTTTTT. This encodes CASSPPEAEKLFF.